Detailed here is one T cell receptor (beta chain). CDR1 is WNHNN and CDR2 is SYGVQD in the germline V gene (reference sequence). The V end lost 5 bases, the J end lost 9 bases, and 14 bases lay between the germline ends. The length of the CDR3 is 13 residues. This entry belongs to a study of blood T cell repertoires in COVID-19. Study in general: Researchers got acute and convalescent COVID-19 samples from the United States, Italy and Spain. PBMCs, B-cell-depleted T cells, or T cells were the source of the cDNA or gDNA that made up the material.

The authors' processing: Quantification of nucleated cells was approximated via reference gene primer amplification. Sequenced by immunoSEQ multiplex PCR; TCRdb stores in-frame clones only, minus some. Clonal size and the V and J genes are those of that table, whereas D and trimming came from the DNA. The sample consists of around 130,000 clones, less than 90% of them appearing once. The chain employs TRBV10-1 and TRBJ2-1; the D gene is possibly TRBD2 (6 bases). The receptor comes from a man aged 55 to 70 with acute or convalescent COVID-19. The specimen was peripheral blood. CDR3 residues: CASSPARGSEQFF. The CDR3, as DNA: TGCGCCAGCAGTCCGGCACGGGGGAGTGAGCAGTTCTTC.